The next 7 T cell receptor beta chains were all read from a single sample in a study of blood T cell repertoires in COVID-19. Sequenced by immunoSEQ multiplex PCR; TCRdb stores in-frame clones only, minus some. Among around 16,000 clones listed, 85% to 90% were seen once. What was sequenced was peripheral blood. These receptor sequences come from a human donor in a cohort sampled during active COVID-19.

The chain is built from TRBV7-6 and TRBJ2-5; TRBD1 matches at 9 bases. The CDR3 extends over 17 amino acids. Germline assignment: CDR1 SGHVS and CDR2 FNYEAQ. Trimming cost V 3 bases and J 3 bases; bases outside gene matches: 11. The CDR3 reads CASSFTLNRGRKETQYF. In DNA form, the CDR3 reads TGTGCCAGCAGCTTTACCCTGAACAGGGGGCGGAAAGAGACCCAGTACTTC.

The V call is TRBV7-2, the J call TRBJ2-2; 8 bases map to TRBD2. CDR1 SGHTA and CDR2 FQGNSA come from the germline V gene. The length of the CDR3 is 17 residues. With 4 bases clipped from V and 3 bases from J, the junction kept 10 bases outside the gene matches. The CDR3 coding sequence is TGTGCCAGCAGCTCATTAGCGGGACGTGAATACACCGGGGAGCTGTTTTTT. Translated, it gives CASSSLAGREYTGELFF.

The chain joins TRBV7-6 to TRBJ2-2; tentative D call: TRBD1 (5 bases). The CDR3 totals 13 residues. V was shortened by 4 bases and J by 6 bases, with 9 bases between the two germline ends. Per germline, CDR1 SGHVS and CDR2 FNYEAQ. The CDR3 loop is CASSSLGAGELFF. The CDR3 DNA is TGTGCCAGCAGCTCTTTAGGGGCCGGGGAGCTGTTTTTT.

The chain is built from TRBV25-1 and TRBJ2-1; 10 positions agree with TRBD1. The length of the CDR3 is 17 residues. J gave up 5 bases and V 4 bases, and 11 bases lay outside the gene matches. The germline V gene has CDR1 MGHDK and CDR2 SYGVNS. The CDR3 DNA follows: TGTGCCAGCAGTGCCGGAACCCGGGACAGGGGAAACAATGAGCAGTTCTTC. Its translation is CASSAGTRDRGNNEQFF.

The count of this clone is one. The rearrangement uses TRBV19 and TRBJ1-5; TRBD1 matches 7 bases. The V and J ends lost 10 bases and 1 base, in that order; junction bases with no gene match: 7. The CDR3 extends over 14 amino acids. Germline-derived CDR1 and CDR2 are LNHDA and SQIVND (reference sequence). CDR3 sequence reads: CATEGAWSNQPQHF. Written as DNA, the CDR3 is TGTGCCACCGAGGGGGCTTGGAGCAATCAGCCCCAGCATTTT.

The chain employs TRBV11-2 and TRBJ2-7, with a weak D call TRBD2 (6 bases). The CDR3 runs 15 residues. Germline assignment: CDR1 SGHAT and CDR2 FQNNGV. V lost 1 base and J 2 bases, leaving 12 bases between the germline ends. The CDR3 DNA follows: TGTGCCAGCAGCTTAGTGGGGGGAGCCGCCTACGAGCAGTACTTC. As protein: CASSLVGGAAYEQYF.

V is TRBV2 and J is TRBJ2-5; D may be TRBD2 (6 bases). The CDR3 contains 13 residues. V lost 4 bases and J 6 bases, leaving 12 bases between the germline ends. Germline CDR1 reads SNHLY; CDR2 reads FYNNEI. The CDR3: CASSGGVVQTQYF. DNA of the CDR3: TGTGCCAGCAGTGGGGGGGTTGTGCAGACCCAGTACTTC.